One T cell receptor (beta chain) is described in this entry. Its antigen is currently unknown. J lost 1 base, V lost 2 bases, and 4 bases had no gene match. The CDR3 sequence is 15 residues long. Germline CDR1 reads MNHEY; CDR2 reads SVGAGI. These data come from a study of response to subunit inactivated influenza vaccine. Findings and caveats of the study: Authors suggested seasonal influenza vaccinations each recruit few new T cells.

TCRdb re-analysed the RT-PCR reads in MiXCR, keeping a single row per CDR3 protein. The table shows approximately 500,000 distinct CDR3 sequences, with 13% occurring only once. This sample comprised PBMCs from blood, obtained roughly 47 days after vaccination. The chain carries TRBV6-5 and TRBJ2-5; 7 bases agree with TRBD1. This receptor was identified in a man aged 45 to 65 who received an inactivated influenza vaccine. The CDR3 is CASSYENRGQETQYF. The CDR3 bases are TGTGCCAGCAGTTACGAGAACAGGGGCCAAGAGACCCAGTACTTC.